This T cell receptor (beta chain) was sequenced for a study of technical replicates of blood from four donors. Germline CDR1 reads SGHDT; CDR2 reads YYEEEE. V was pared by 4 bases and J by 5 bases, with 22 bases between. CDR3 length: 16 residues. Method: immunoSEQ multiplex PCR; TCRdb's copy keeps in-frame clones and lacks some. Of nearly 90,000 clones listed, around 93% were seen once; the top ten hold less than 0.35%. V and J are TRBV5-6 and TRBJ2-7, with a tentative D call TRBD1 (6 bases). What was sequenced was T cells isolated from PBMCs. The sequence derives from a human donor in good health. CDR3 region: CASSPILQGLGDEQYF. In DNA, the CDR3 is TGTGCCAGCAGCCCGATCCTACAGGGTCTTGGGGACGAGCAGTACTTC.